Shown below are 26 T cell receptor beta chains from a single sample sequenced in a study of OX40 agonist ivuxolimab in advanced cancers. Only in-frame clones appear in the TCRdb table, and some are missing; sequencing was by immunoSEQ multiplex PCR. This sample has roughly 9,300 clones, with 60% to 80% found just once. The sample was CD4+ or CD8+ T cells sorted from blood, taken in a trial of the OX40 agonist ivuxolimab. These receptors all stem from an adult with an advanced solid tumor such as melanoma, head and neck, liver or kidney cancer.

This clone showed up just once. CDR3 in DNA: TGTGCCAGCAGCACATACAGGGATAGTTCGGATGGCTACACCTTC. Protein product: CASSTYRDSSDGYTF. The rearrangement links TRBV7-9 to TRBJ1-2, with a possible D match to TRBD1 (6 bases). The CDR3 covers 15 residues. Deletions cut 5 bases from V and 6 bases from J, with 19 bases between. Germline V gives CDR1 SEHNR, CDR2 FQNEAQ (reference sequence).

CDR3 region: CASSLVGRPNTGELFF. DNA of the CDR3: TGTGCCAGCAGCTTAGTCGGCAGGCCGAACACCGGGGAGCTGTTTTTT. This chain connects TRBV7-9 to TRBJ2-2; D gene ambiguous. Trimming took off 1 base at V and 0 bases at J, with 9 bases between the two ends. CDR1 SEHNR and CDR2 FQNEAQ come from the germline V gene (reference sequence). The CDR3 is made up of 16 amino acids.

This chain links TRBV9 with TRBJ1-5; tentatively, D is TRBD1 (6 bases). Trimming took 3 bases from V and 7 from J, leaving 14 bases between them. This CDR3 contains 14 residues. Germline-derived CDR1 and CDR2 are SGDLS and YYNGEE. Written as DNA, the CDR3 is TGTGCCAGCAGCGAGGGGGGCGCGGGGCAGCCCCAGCATTTT. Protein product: CASSEGGAGQPQHF.

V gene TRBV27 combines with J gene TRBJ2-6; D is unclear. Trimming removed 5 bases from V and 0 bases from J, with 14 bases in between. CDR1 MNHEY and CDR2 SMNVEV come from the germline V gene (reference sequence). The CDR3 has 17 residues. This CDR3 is CASSTRAPPSGANVLTF. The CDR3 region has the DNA TGTGCCAGCAGTACCCGGGCTCCCCCCTCTGGGGCCAACGTCCTGACTTTC.

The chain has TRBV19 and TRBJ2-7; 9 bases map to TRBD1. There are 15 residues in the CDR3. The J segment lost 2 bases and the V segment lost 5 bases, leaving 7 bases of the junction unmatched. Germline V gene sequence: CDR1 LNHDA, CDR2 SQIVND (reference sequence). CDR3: CASSANGQGTYEQYF. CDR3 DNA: TGTGCCAGTAGTGCCAACGGACAGGGGACCTACGAGCAGTACTTC.

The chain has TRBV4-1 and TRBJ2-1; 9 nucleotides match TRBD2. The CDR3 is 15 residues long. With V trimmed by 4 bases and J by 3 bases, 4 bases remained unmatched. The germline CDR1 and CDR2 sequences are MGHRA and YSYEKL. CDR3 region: CASSPSAGGYNEQFF. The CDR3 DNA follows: TGCGCCAGCAGCCCCTCAGCGGGAGGCTACAATGAGCAGTTCTTC.

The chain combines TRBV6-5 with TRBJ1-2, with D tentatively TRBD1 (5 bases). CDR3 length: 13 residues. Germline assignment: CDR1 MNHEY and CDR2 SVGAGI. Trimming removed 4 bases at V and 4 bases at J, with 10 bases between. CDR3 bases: TGTGCCAGCAGTTTGTCCAGGGCCTATGGCTACACCTTC. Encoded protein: CASSLSRAYGYTF.

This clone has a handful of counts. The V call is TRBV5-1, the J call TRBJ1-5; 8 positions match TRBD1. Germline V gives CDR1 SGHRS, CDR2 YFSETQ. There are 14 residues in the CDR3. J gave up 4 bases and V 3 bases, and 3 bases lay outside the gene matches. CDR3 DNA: TGCGCCAGCAGCTCAGGGGGCGTTAATCAGCCCCAGCATTTT. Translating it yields CASSSGGVNQPQHF.

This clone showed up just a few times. The CDR3 DNA sequence: TGCAGCGTTGAAGATGAGGCAGGTAATACCTACGAGCAGTACTTC. Its protein product is CSVEDEAGNTYEQYF. V usage is TRBV29-1 and J usage is TRBJ2-7; D unclear. Germline CDR1 and CDR2: SQVTM and ANQGSEA. CDR3 length: 15 amino acids. Trimming cost V 0 bases and J 2 bases, with 14 bases left between them.

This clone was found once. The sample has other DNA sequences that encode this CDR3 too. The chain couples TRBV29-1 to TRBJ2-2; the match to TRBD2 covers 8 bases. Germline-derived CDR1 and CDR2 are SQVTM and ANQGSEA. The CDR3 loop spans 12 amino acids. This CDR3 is CTGRGGTGELFF. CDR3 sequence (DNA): TGCACCGGGAGGGGGGGGACCGGGGAGCTGTTTTTT.

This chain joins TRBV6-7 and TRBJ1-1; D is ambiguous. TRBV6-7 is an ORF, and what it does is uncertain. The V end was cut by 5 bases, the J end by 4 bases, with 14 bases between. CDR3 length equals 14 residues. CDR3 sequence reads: CASSGGTRATEAFF. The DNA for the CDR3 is TGTGCCAGCAGTGGAGGTACAAGGGCCACTGAAGCTTTCTTT.

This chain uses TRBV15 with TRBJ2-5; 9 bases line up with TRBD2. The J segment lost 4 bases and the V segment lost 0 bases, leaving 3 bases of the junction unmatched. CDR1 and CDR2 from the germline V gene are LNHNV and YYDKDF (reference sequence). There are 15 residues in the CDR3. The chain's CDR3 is CATSRDQAGGETQYF. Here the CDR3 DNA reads TGTGCCACCAGCAGAGATCAAGCGGGAGGAGAGACCCAGTACTTC.

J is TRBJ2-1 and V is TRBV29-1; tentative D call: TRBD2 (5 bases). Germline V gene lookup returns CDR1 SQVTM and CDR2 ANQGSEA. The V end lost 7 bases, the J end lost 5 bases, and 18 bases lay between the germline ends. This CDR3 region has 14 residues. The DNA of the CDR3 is TGCAGCGGGCTAGCCCAAACATCCCACAATGAGCAGTTCTTC. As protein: CSGLAQTSHNEQFF.

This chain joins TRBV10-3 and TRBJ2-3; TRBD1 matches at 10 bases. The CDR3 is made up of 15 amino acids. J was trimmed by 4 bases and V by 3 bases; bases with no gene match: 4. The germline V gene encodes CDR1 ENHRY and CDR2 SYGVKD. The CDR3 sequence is CAISDRDRGADTQYF. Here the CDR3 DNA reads TGTGCCATCAGTGATAGGGACAGGGGTGCAGATACGCAGTATTTT.

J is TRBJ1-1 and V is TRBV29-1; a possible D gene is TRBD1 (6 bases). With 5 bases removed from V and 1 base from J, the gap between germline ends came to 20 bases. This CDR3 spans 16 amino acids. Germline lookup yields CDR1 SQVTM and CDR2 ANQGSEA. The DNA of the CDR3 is TGCAGCGTTATTACAGGGCTCGTCCGAAAGAACACTGAAGCTTTCTTT. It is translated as CSVITGLVRKNTEAFF. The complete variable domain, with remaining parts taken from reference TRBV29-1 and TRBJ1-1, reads SAVISQKPSRDICQRGTSLTIQCQVDSQVTMMFWYRQQPGQSLTLIATANQGSEATYESGFVIDKFPISRPNLTFSTLTVSNMSPEDSSIYLCSVITGLVRKNTEAFFGQGTRLTVV.

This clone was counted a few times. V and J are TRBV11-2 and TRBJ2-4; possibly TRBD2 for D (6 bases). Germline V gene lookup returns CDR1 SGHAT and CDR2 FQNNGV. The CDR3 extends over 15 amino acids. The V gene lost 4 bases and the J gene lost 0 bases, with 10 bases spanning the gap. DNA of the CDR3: TGTGCCAGCAGCTACTCCGGGGGAGCCAAAAACATTCAGTACTTC. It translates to CASSYSGGAKNIQYF.

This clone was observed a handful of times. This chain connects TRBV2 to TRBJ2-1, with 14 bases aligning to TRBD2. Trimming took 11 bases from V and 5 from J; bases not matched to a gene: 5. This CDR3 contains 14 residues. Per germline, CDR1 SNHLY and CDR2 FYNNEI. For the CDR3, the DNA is TGTGCCTGTTGGACTAGCGGGAGGAACAATGAGCAGTTCTTC. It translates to CACWTSGRNNEQFF. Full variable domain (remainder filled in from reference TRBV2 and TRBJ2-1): EPEVTQTPSHQVTQMGQEVILRCVPISNHLYFYWYRQILGQKVEFLVSFYNNEISEKSEIFDDQFSVERPDGSNFTLKIRSTKLEDSAMYFCACWTSGRNNEQFFGPGTRLTVL.

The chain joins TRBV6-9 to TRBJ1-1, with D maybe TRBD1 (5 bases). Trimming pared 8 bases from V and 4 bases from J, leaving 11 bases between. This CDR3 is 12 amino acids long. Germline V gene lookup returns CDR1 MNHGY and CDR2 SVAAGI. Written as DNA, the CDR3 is TGTGCCAGCGGACACCTGGGCACTGAAGCTTTCTTT. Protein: CASGHLGTEAFF.

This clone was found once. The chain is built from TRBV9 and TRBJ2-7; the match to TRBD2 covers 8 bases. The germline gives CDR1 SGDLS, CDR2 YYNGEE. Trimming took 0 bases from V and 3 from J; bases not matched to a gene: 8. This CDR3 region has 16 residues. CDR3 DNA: TGTGCCAGCAGCGTAGCAGACAGCGGGAGTTTCTACGAGCAGTACTTC. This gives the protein CASSVADSGSFYEQYF. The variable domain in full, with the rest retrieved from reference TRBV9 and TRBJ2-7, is DSGVTQTPKHLITATGQRVTLRCSPRSGDLSVYWYQQSLDQGLQFLIQYYNGEERAKGNILERFSAQQFPDLHSELNLSSLELGDSALYFCASSVADSGSFYEQYFGPGTRLTVT.

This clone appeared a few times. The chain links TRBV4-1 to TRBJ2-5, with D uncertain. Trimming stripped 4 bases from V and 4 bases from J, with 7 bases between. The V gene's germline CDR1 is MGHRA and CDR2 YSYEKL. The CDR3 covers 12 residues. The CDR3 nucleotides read TGCGCCAGCAGCCCTTCCCGAGAGACCCAGTACTTC. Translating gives CASSPSRETQYF.

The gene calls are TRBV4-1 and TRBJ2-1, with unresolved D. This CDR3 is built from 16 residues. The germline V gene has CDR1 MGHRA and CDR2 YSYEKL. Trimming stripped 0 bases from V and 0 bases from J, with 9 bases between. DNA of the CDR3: TGCGCCAGCAGCCAAGAAACACGGAGCTCCTACAATGAGCAGTTCTTC. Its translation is CASSQETRSSYNEQFF.

The CDR3 is CASSVSLAGEQYF. CDR3 sequence (DNA): TGTGCCAGCAGTGTCTCATTAGCGGGGGAGCAGTACTTC. This chain links TRBV6-1 with TRBJ2-7; 8 bases align to TRBD2. This CDR3 is 13 amino acids long. Germline lookup yields CDR1 MNHNS and CDR2 SASEGT. Germline trimming cut 4 bases from V and 7 bases from J; bases unmatched to any gene: 6.

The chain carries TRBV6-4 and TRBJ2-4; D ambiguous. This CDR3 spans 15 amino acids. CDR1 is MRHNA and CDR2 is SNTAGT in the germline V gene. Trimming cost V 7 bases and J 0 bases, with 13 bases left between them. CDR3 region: CASIRSDLAKNIQYF. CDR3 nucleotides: TGTGCCAGCATTCGGAGCGATTTAGCCAAAAACATTCAGTACTTC.

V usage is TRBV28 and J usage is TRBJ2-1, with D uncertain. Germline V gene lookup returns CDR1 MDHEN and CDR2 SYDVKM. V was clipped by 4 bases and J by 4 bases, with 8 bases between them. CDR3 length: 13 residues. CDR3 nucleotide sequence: TGTGCCAGCAGTTCACGCCTTTACAATGAGCAGTTCTTC. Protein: CASSSRLYNEQFF.

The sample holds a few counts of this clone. This chain's CDR3 is CASKSRGAGENEQFF. The DNA of the CDR3 is TGTGCCAGCAAATCCCGAGGGGCAGGGGAAAATGAGCAGTTCTTC. This chain links TRBV27 with TRBJ2-1, with D maybe TRBD1 (6 bases). Germline V gene lookup returns CDR1 MNHEY and CDR2 SMNVEV (reference sequence). V shed 7 bases and J shed 7 bases, with 20 bases lying between them. The CDR3 runs 15 residues.

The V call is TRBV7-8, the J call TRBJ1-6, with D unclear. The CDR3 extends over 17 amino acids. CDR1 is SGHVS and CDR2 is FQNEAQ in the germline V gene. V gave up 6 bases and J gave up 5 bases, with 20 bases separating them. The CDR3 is CASSRTALPTHNSPLHF. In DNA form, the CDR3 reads TGTGCCAGCAGTCGTACTGCCTTGCCGACCCATAATTCACCCCTCCACTTT. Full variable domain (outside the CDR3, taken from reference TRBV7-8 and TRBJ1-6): GAGVSQSPRYKVAKRGQDVALRCDPISGHVSLFWYQQALGQGPEFLTYFQNEAQLDKSGLPSDRFFAERPEGSVSTLKIQRTQQEDSAVYLCASSRTALPTHNSPLHFGNGTRLTVT.